This TCR beta chain was obtained from a study of tumor-infiltrating lymphocytes in primary liver carcinoma. Reverse transcription of around 500 ng total RNA with a constant-region primer produced TCR beta cDNA. Construction of TCR beta libraries relied on three successive nested multiplex PCR rounds employing slightly modified ARM-PCR. With TRBV1-TRBV30 forward primers and a C-beta reverse primer, the first two PCR rounds were run for about 10 cycles each. A single record per CDR3 protein comes from TCRdb applying MiXCR to the multiplex PCR reads. The sample gives 55,000 to 65,000 distinct CDR3 sequences, 65% to 80% of which show up once; around 60% is in the top ten. Study-level points and caveats: Found in all five tumor regions were only about 7.5-25% of top clones.

This clonotype was seen more than once but under ten times. Its antigen is undetermined. V trimming: 1 base; J trimming: 6 bases; junction bases outside the gene matches: 3. The CDR3 length is 14 residues. Germline V gene lookup returns CDR1 SGHTA and CDR2 FQGNSA. The roughly 17-31 mg bulk tissue piece was not sorted before simultaneous RNA and DNA extraction. Subjects presented with primary liver carcinoma managed by surgical resection. Samples came from superior, inferior, lateral poles and tumor centre. Every single tumor sample held over 85% viable tumor cells. The source material was liver tumor tissue from sampling region 2. The subset is: tumor region T2, inferior pole. The V and J genes are TRBV7-2 and TRBJ2-4, with 7 bases identical to TRBD1. The receptor comes from a man aged 40-49 years with primary liver carcinoma and hepatitis B virus infection. The CDR3 loop reads CASSLGRDRNIQYF. As DNA, the CDR3 is TGTGCCAGCAGCTTAGGCCGGGACAGAAACATTCAGTACTTC.